The 11 T cell receptor beta chains in this list originate from one sample, sequenced in a study of response to subunit inactivated influenza vaccine. TCRdb recomputed calls from the RT-PCR reads with MiXCR, one row per CDR3 protein. Here the sample spans hundreds of thousands of distinct CDR3 sequences, 14% being singletons. This material consisted of PBMCs from blood, taken approximately 15 days before vaccination. The receptors stem from a man aged 45 to 65 who received an inactivated influenza vaccine.

This clonotype was counted a few times. J is TRBJ2-1 and V is TRBV7-9; D not resolved. Germline CDR1 is SEHNR and CDR2 is FQNEAQ (reference sequence). This CDR3 region has 16 residues. The V end was cut by 5 bases, the J end by 1 base, with 15 bases between. The CDR3 DNA reads as TGTGCCAGCAGCCCCAGCCAAAGGCCATCCTACAATGAGCAGTTCTTC. Protein product: CASSPSQRPSYNEQFF.

This clonotype was seen repeatedly, ten times or more. This chain uses TRBV29-1 with TRBJ2-7; TRBD1 agrees at 11 bases. From germline, CDR1 is SQVTM and CDR2 ANQGSEA. The J segment lost 4 bases and the V segment lost 6 bases, leaving 8 bases of the junction unmatched. The CDR3 runs to 14 residues. CDR3 sequence (DNA): TGCAGCGTGTCTGCCGGGACAGGGGGGTACGAGCAGTACTTC. Its translation is CSVSAGTGGYEQYF.

This clonotype was detected only a few times. The chain links TRBV2 to TRBJ1-4; the match to TRBD1 covers 9 bases. CDR1 is SNHLY and CDR2 is FYNNEI in the germline V gene. CDR3 length: 15 residues. Trimming took 3 bases from V and 1 from J; bases not matched to a gene: 0. The CDR3 loop reads CASSEGQGTNEKLFF. DNA of the CDR3: TGTGCCAGCAGTGAGGGACAGGGAACTAATGAAAAACTGTTTTTT.

V usage is TRBV24-1 and J usage is TRBJ2-1; 10 positions match TRBD2. Trimming removed 7 bases from V and 4 bases from J; junction bases left unmatched: 6. This CDR3 is 15 amino acids long. Germline lookup yields CDR1 KGHDR and CDR2 SFDVKD. The CDR3 DNA sequence: TGTGCCACCAGCCAACTAGCGGGAAATTACAATGAGCAGTTCTTC. Translated, it gives CATSQLAGNYNEQFF.

The chain joins TRBV5-3 to TRBJ2-1, with D tentatively TRBD2 (6 bases). TRBV5-3 belongs to the ORF category, with a function that is uncertain. Trimming shortened V by 9 bases and J by 4 bases, and 23 bases separated the two germline ends. The CDR3 covers 16 residues. The CDR3 DNA follows: TGTGCCATGGGCCCCGGGCTCGCGGGGTTATACAATGAGCAGTTCTTC. Protein: CAMGPGLAGLYNEQFF.

The gene calls are TRBV20-1 and TRBJ1-1; a weak D match, TRBD1 (6 bases). Germline CDR1 reads DFQATT; CDR2 reads SNEGSKA (reference sequence). V gave up 5 bases and J gave up 1 base, with 14 bases separating them. The CDR3 extends over 14 amino acids. The DNA for the CDR3 is TGCAGTGCTGGCAGGGGACAAAGGAACACTGAAGCTTTCTTT. This translates into CSAGRGQRNTEAFF.

V gene TRBV30 combines with J gene TRBJ1-2; no clear D. V gave up 2 bases and J gave up 7 bases, with 11 bases separating them. Germline values: CDR1 GTSNPN, CDR2 SVGIG (reference sequence). The CDR3 sequence is 12 residues long. Written as DNA, the CDR3 is TGTGCCTGGAGTCAAGTTGCCTCTGGCTACACCTTC. This codes for CAWSQVASGYTF.

This clonotype was detected ten times or more. J is TRBJ1-2 and V is TRBV5-1; D call uncertain. V was pared by 0 bases and J by 13 bases, with 13 bases between. The CDR3 is made up of 12 amino acids. Germline V gives CDR1 SGHRS, CDR2 YFSETQ. CDR3 protein: CASSLAVGDCTF. As DNA, the CDR3 is TGCGCCAGCAGCTTGGCCGTGGGCGACTGCACCTTC.

There are a few counts of this clonotype. This sequence joins TRBV5-1 and TRBJ1-5, with D tentatively TRBD1 (5 bases). This CDR3 spans 14 amino acids. V dropped 0 bases and J dropped 7 bases, with 11 bases sitting between them. CDR1 and CDR2 from the germline V gene are SGHRS and YFSETQ. The CDR3 loop reads CASSLDGAGQPQHF. The CDR3, as DNA: TGCGCCAGCAGCTTGGATGGGGCAGGGCAGCCCCAGCATTTT.

In this sample, this clonotype turned up a few times. V gene TRBV29-1 combines with J gene TRBJ2-7, with 8 bases aligning to TRBD1. Trimming cost V 7 bases and J 5 bases; bases outside gene matches: 4. This CDR3 spans 11 amino acids. The germline V gene has CDR1 SQVTM and CDR2 ANQGSEA. CDR3 DNA sequence: TGCAGCGCCGACAGGGGTCACGAGCAGTACTTC. Protein product: CSADRGHEQYF.

This rearrangement joins TRBV7-9 to TRBJ2-1; D remains ambiguous. The CDR3 contains 13 residues. V lost 0 bases and J 5 bases, leaving 5 bases between the germline ends. The germline V gene has CDR1 SEHNR and CDR2 FQNEAQ (reference sequence). This CDR3 is CASSLAADNEQFF. CDR3 bases: TGTGCCAGCAGCTTAGCGGCAGACAATGAGCAGTTCTTC.